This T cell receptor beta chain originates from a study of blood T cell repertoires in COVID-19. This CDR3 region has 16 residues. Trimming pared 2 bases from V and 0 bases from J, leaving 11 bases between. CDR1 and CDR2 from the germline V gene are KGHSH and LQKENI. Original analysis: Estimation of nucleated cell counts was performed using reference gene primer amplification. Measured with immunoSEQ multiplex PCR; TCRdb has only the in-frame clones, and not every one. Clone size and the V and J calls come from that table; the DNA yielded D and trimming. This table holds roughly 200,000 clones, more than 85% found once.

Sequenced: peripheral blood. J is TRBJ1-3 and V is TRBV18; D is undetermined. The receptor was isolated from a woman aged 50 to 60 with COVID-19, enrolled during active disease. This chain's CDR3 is CASSPNRVSSGNTIYF. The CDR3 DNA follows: TGTGCCAGCTCACCAAACCGGGTTAGCTCTGGAAACACCATATATTTT.